The clone carrying this TCR beta chain was counted many times. Its antigen is as yet unknown. The sample comes from a study of Graves' ophthalmopathy and Graves' hyperthyroidism. Study results and caveats: Detected in blood as well were most expanded thyroid clonotypes with frequency above 0.001.

RNA served as the template for amplifying TCR beta CDR3 regions. HTBI primers primed a first-round RT-PCR, and a second-round multiplex PCR followed. Using its own MiXCR run on the multiplex PCR reads, TCRdb lists one record per CDR3 protein. The data hold about 370,000 distinct CDR3 sequences, with approximately 20% observed a single time. The trim removed 8 bases at V and 2 bases at J, leaving 1 base unmatched. This CDR3 region has 14 residues. The sequence came from a young woman with Graves' ophthalmopathy. The chain employs TRBV12-3 or TRBV12-4 and TRBJ1-3; 12 nucleotides line up with TRBD1. The sample taken for sequencing was peripheral blood. CDR3 sequence: CASGTGGAGNTIYF. As DNA, the CDR3 is TGTGCCAGCGGGACAGGGGGCGCTGGAAACACCATATATTTT.